The T cell receptor beta chain described here comes from a study of cytomegalovirus exposure and HLA in healthy donors. This CDR3 is 14 amino acids long. CDR1 and CDR2 (germline): MNHNY, SVGAGI (reference sequence). Trimming pared 7 bases from V and 5 bases from J, leaving 17 bases between. Primers: 60 Vbeta forward and 13 Jbeta reverse. The table came from immunoSEQ multiplex PCR; TCRdb's copy has only in-frame clones and leaves some out. Among more than 200,000 clones listed, roughly four fifths were seen once. The rearrangement uses TRBV6-6 and TRBJ2-5; D possibly corresponds to TRBD2 (5 bases). This clonotype was obtained from a girl aged 10 to 17 in good health and CMV-seronegative. Material: PBMCs. The CDR3 DNA reads as TGTGCCAGCACCATCGGTGGATCGGGGGAGACCCAGTACTTC. Encoded protein: CASTIGGSGETQYF.